These T cell receptor beta chains were read from a single sample in a study of metastatic and nonmetastatic thyroid tumors. TCRdb re-called clones from the PCR reads using MiXCR. The table has about 52,000 clones, approximately 15% seen once; the top ten hold 2.5% to 3%. Input material: blood. These receptors came from a female donor with papillary thyroid cancer or a benign thyroid nodule (not recorded which). Some clones in this sample may be carry-over from other donors' samples. The CDR3 runs from the conserved cysteine through the conserved F or W. The D gene is left open where the match is weak. Part of the rows lack a size; the others show once, few, many or a class for expanded clones.

>TRBV20-1|TRBJ1-5|many|-
TGCAGTGCTAGGGCGTTAGGCCCCCAGCATTTT
CSARALGPQHF
>TRBV6-1|TRBJ1-5|few|-
TGTGCCAGCAGTGAACGCCAGCCCCAGCATTTT
CASSERQPQHF
>TRBV27|TRBJ2-7|few|-
TGTGCCAGCACGGGGGGCGACGAGCAGTACTTC
CASTGGDEQYF
>TRBV5-6|TRBJ2-2|-|TRBD2
TGTGCCAGCAGCTTCGGGGCGGGAGTCGGCACCGGGGAGTTGTTTTTT
CASSFGAGVGTGELFF
>TRBV20-1|TRBJ2-7|-|-
TGCAGTGCTATGGATAGCTGGAGGGCCCACGAGCAGTACTTC
CSAMDSWRAHEQYF
>TRBV5-4|TRBJ2-7|many|TRBD2
TGTGCCAGCAGCTTGGGCGGGAGGGCCATATACGAGCAGTACTTC
CASSLGGRAIYEQYF
>TRBV4-1|TRBJ1-1|many|-
TGCGCCAGCAGCATTAGTAAACAGGGTTTTCGGAGCACTGAAGCTTTCTTT
CASSISKQGFRSTEAFF
>TRBV27|TRBJ2-7|few|TRBD1
TGTGCCAGCAGGATCCAGGTGTGGACAGGGGCTTACGAGCAGTACTTC
CASRIQVWTGAYEQYF
>TRBV28|TRBJ2-3|many|-
TGTGCCAGCAGTTTACTGGGACCTAGCACAGATACGCAGTATTTT
CASSLLGPSTDTQYF
>TRBV19|TRBJ2-2|many|-
TGTGCCAGTAAATTCGGAATCACCGGGGAGCTGTTTTTT
CASKFGITGELFF
>TRBV2|TRBJ1-6|many|-
TGTGCCAGCAGCCCTCTTCTGGCCGACGCACCCCTCCACTTT
CASSPLLADAPLHF
>TRBV6-1|TRBJ2-3|many|-
TGTGCCAGCTCCGACCCAACAGATACGCAGTATTTT
CASSDPTDTQYF
>TRBV6-1|TRBJ1-1|many|-
TGTGCCAGCAGTTCGTCCGGGACGAACACTGAAGCTTTCTTT
CASSSSGTNTEAFF
>TRBV11-2|TRBJ2-5|many|-
TGTGCCAGCAGCTTAGATCCCCCGGGAGTAGGAGAGACCCAGTACTTC
CASSLDPPGVGETQYF
>TRBV29-1|TRBJ1-1|few|-
TGCAGCGTTGGGACCCGGAACTACCTGAACACTGAAGCTTTCTTT
CSVGTRNYLNTEAFF
>TRBV28|TRBJ1-4|many|-
TGTGCCAGCAGGGACGCAGGGCGGGGTGAAAAACTGTTTTTT
CASRDAGRGEKLFF
>TRBV20-1|TRBJ2-7|many|TRBD2
TGCAGTGCTAGACCATCGACTAGCGGGGATTCATACGAGCAGTACTTC
CSARPSTSGDSYEQYF
>TRBV28|TRBJ1-6|-|-
TGTGCCAGCAGCTGGGAGAGCTCCTATAATTCACCCCTCCACTTT
CASSWESSYNSPLHF
>TRBV7-3|TRBJ2-3|many|TRBD2
TGTGCCAGCAGCTTAACCCCCTCCGGTACGGGAGGAACAGATACGCAGTATTTT
CASSLTPSGTGGTDTQYF
>TRBV20-1|TRBJ2-1|-|TRBD2
TGCAGTGCAAGCGGGAGCTCGTACAATGAGCAGTTATTC
CSASGSSYNEQLF
>TRBV6-5|TRBJ2-1|many|TRBD2
TGTGCCAGCAGTTACTCGACCTGGACTAGCGGGAGTTTTGATGAGCAGTTCTTC
CASSYSTWTSGSFDEQFF
>TRBV15|TRBJ1-5|many|-
TGTGCCACCAGCGAGACCCCAAAGAGCAATCAGCCCCAGCATTTT
CATSETPKSNQPQHF